The T cell receptor (beta chain) under discussion was sequenced for a study of blood T cells in healthy people across ages. Overall study findings and caveats: The study could not conclusively compare naive and antigen-experienced cells, given its unsorted PBMCs. Among long-lived donors, naive CD4+ cells were more numerous and diversity higher than in aged donors. TCR beta diversity tracked closely with naive T cell percentage. With donor CMV status unknown, expanded clonotype changes were possibly confounded.

Germline CDR1 and CDR2: SGHRS and YFSETQ. V was trimmed by 0 bases and J by 1 base, leaving 11 bases between them. This CDR3 is built from 15 residues. A second PCR of 7 to 11 cycles used a sample-barcoded 5' primer and a J-beta primer mix. TCRdb used MiXCR to reprocess the 5' RACE reads, holding one entry per CDR3 protein. This sample has 600,000 to 800,000 distinct CDR3 sequences; roughly 21% occur once, and the top ten carry more than 3%. In regard to this clonotype: As yet, its antigen is unknown.

Sequencing was carried out using blood. The receptor was derived from a man in his sixties or seventies in good health. The chain recombines TRBV5-1 with TRBJ2-7, with no clear D. CDR3 DNA: TGCGCCAGCAGCTTGGGGGCTGGAAATTCCTACGAGCAGTACTTC. This gives the protein CASSLGAGNSYEQYF.